Included here is one T cell receptor beta chain sequence, with context. The data are from a study of blood T cell repertoires in COVID-19. Sequencing used immunoSEQ multiplex PCR; TCRdb keeps in-frame clones, though not all of them. The sample comprises over 250,000 clones, approximately 89% of which are singletons, and more than 1.5% rests with the top ten. Sequenced sample: PBMCs or T cells enriched from blood (not recorded which). The source of this sequence is a woman aged 60 to 75 who had recovered from COVID-19.

The CDR3 DNA sequence: TGTGCCAGCAGCTTATCGTATTCACCCCTCCACTTT. Its translation: CASSLSYSPLHF. The V and J genes are TRBV11-2 and TRBJ1-6; D is ambiguous. The V and J ends lost 2 bases and 8 bases respectively, with 4 bases between them. CDR3 length equals 12 residues. Germline lookup yields CDR1 SGHAT and CDR2 FQNNGV. The entire variable domain, with the rest obtained from reference TRBV11-2 and TRBJ1-6, is as follows: EAGVAQSPRYKIIEKRQSVAFWCNPISGHATLYWYQQILGQGPKLLIQFQNNGVVDDSQLPKDRFSAERLKGVDSTLKIQPAKLEDSAVYLCASSLSYSPLHFGNGTRLTVT.